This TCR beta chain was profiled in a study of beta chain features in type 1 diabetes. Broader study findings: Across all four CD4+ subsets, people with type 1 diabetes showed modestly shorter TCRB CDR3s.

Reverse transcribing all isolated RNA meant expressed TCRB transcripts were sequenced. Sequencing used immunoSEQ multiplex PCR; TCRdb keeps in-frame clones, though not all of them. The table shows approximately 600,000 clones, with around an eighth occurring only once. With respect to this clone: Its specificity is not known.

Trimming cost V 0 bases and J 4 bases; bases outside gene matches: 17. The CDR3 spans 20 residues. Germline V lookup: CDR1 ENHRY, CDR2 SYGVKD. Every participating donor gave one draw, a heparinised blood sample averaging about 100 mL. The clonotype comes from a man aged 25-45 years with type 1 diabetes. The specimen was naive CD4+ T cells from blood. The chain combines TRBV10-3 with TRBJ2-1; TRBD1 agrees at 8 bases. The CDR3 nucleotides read TGTGCCATCAGTGAGTCTGGACAGGGCGTGAGGGGATCCCGGTACAATGAGCAGTTCTTC. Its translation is CAISESGQGVRGSRYNEQFF.